Given below is one TCR beta chain in context. Its antigen is still unknown. Measured with immunoSEQ multiplex PCR; TCRdb has only the in-frame clones, and not every one. Of more than 70,000 clones listed, about four fifths were seen once; the top ten hold 0.8% to 0.9%. This CDR3 region has 21 residues. CDR1 MNHEY and CDR2 SMNVEV come from the germline V gene (reference sequence). V lost 5 bases and J lost 1, with 33 bases in between. The data originate from a study of graft-versus-host responses after intestinal transplantation. Looking at the study overall: All of the recipients had induction that used anti-thymocyte globulin, then tacrolimus and steroids for around three years.

Whole-study findings and limits: Recipient bone marrow held GvH clones, some seen earlier in ileum or blood. Allograft clonal ratios (graft-versus-host to host-versus-graft) were high in patients who had graft-donor T cell macrochimerism.

The sample here was unstimulated CD4+ T cells sorted from spleen or lymph node cells, taken before intestinal transplant. The TCR originated in a human donor who received an intestinal transplant. The chain uses TRBV27 and TRBJ2-7, with D possibly being TRBD2 (11 bases). The CDR3 DNA reads as TGTGCCAGCAGTCCACCGGGGACAGGGGCGTTAGCGGGAGGGCCATCCTACGAGCAGTACTTC. Encoded protein: CASSPPGTGALAGGPSYEQYF.